This is a list of T cell receptor beta chains from one sample in a study of cytomegalovirus exposure and HLA in healthy donors. Clones were sequenced by immunoSEQ multiplex PCR, and TCRdb holds only the in-frame ones, with some missing. The sample lists under 250,000 clones; 79% were seen once. Sequencing input: PBMCs. The origin of the receptors is a young woman in good health and CMV-seropositive. CDR3s include the opening cysteine and the closing phenylalanine or tryptophan. Fields, in order: CDR3 DNA, CDR3 protein, J gene, D gene, V gene, clone size. D genes are given only for firm matches. Part of the rows lack a size; the others show once, few, many or a class for expanded clones.

TGTGCCAGCACGGGGACAGGGTCCAACTATGGCTACACCTTC,CASTGTGSNYGYTF,TRBJ1-2,TRBD1,TRBV9,.
TGTGCCAGCAGCTTGGCCAGGGGTCGTGTCACCGGGGAGCTGTTTTTT,CASSLARGRVTGELFF,TRBJ2-2,.,TRBV5-8,few
TGTGCCAGCAGCCCTCTAGCGGGATTGGGGACAGATACGCAGTATTTT,CASSPLAGLGTDTQYF,TRBJ2-3,TRBD2,TRBV9,few
TGTGCCAGCGCTCCCCCGGGACAGGTTTCCTTCGAGCAGTACTTC,CASAPPGQVSFEQYF,TRBJ2-7,TRBD1,TRBV7-8,.
TGTGCCTGGCCTTCTCGGACAGGGGGCAGAGACATTCAGTACTTC,CAWPSRTGGRDIQYF,TRBJ2-4,TRBD1,TRBV30,once
TGTACCAGCGGTGCGGGGAACTACGTCACAGATACGCAGTATTTT,CTSGAGNYVTDTQYF,TRBJ2-3,.,TRBV27,.
TGTGCCAGCAGTGTGACGGGACTAGCGGGGGGCACCGGGGAGCTGTTTTTT,CASSVTGLAGGTGELFF,TRBJ2-2,TRBD2,TRBV6-1,.
TGTGCCTGGAGTCTGAGCATAAATCAGCCCCAGCATTTT,CAWSLSINQPQHF,TRBJ1-5,.,TRBV30,.
TGTGCCAGCAGCTTAAATGGAGGGAGTGTTGGAGAGACCCAGTACTTC,CASSLNGGSVGETQYF,TRBJ2-5,.,TRBV7-8,.
TGCGCCAGCAGCTTGGGTCTAGACGGCACAGATACGCAGTATTTT,CASSLGLDGTDTQYF,TRBJ2-3,.,TRBV5-1,.
TGCGCCAGCAGCTGGGACAGGGGTGCCGGGGAGCTGTTTTTT,CASSWDRGAGELFF,TRBJ2-2,TRBD1,TRBV5-1,.
TGTGCCAGCAGTGTCCCCGTCGCGGGACAGGGGACTGAAGCTTTCTTT,CASSVPVAGQGTEAFF,TRBJ1-1,TRBD1,TRBV2,.
TGTGCCAGCAGTTTAGTTCAGGGGGCGAAGAATGAAGCTTTCTTT,CASSLVQGAKNEAFF,TRBJ1-1,TRBD1,TRBV27,once
TGTGCCAGCAGCCTGACTAGCGATCTATGGGGCGAGACCCAGTACTTC,CASSLTSDLWGETQYF,TRBJ2-5,TRBD2,TRBV5-6,.
TGTGCCAGCTCAACCGGGACAGGGTACACTGAAGCTTTCTTT,CASSTGTGYTEAFF,TRBJ1-1,TRBD1,TRBV18,.